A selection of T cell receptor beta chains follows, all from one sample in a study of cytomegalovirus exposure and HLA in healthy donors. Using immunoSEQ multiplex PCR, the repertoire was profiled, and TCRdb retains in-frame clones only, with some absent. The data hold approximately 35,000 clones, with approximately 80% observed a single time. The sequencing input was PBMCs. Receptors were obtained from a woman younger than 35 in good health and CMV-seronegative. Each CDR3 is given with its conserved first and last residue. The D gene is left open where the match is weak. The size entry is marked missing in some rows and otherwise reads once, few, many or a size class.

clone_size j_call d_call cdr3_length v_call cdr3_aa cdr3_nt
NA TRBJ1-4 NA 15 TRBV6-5 CASSRGQTTNEKLFF TGTGCCAGCAGTAGAGGACAGACAACTAATGAAAAACTGTTTTTT
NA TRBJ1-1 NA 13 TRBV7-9 CASSNRVNTEAFF TGTGCCAGCAGCAACAGGGTGAACACTGAAGCTTTCTTT
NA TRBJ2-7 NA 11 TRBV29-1 CRVTENYEQYF TGCAGGGTAACGGAGAACTACGAGCAGTACTTC
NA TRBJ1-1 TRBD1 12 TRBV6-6 CASRQGAPEAFF TGTGCCAGCAGACAGGGGGCTCCTGAAGCTTTCTTT
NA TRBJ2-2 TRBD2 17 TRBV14 CASSQDRLAEFTGELFF TGTGCCAGCAGCCAAGATCGTCTAGCGGAATTCACCGGGGAGCTGTTTTTT
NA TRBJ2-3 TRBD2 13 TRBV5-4 CASSLTSGGKQYF TGTGCCAGCAGCTTGACTAGCGGGGGGAAGCAGTATTTT
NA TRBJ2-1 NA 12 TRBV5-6 CASSLDRGQQFF TGTGCCAGCAGCTTGGACCGGGGTCAGCAGTTCTTC
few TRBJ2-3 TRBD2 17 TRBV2 CASSERLAGDFTDTQYF TGTGCCAGCAGTGAACGACTAGCGGGGGACTTCACAGATACGCAGTATTTT
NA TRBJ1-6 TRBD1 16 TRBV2 CASSIDRGNTNSPLHF TGTGCCAGCAGTATAGACAGGGGGAATACCAATTCACCCCTCCACTTT
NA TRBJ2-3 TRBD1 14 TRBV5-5 CASSLGQFGDTQYF TGTGCCAGCAGTCTGGGACAGTTCGGCGATACGCAGTATTTT
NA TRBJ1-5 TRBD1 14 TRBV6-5 CASSSGTGNQPQHF TGTGCCAGCAGTTCCGGGACAGGGAATCAGCCCCAGCATTTT
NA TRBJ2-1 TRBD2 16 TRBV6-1 CASSEDGLAGYNEQFF TGTGCCAGCAGTGAAGACGGACTAGCGGGGTACAATGAGCAGTTCTTC
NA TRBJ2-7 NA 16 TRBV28 CASSWPTGTDNYEQYF TGTGCCAGCAGCTGGCCCACCGGGACTGATAACTACGAGCAGTACTTC
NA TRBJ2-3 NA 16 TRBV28 CASNLDTSWYTDTQYF TGTGCCAGCAATTTGGACACCTCGTGGTACACAGATACGCAGTATTTT
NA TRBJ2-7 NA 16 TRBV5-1 CASSLAWQGSSYEQYF TGCGCCAGCAGCTTGGCCTGGCAGGGAAGCTCCTACGAGCAGTACTTC
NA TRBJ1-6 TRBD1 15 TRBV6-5 CASSYSDRVDSPLNF TGTGCCAGCAGTTACTCTGACAGGGTAGATTCACCCCTCAACTTT
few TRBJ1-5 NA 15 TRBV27 CASSRDNGSNQPQHF TGTGCCAGCAGCCGGGACAACGGGAGCAATCAGCCCCAGCATTTT
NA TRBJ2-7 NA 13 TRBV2 CASSGQGLYEQYF TGTGCCAGCAGTGGGCAGGGGTTGTACGAGCAGTACTTC
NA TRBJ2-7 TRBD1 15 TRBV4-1 CASSYTPGQSYEQYF TGCGCCAGCAGCTATACTCCGGGACAGAGCTACGAGCAGTACTTC
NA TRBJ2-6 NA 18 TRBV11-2 CASSLTFGGVTGANVLTF TGTGCCAGCAGCCTCACCTTCGGAGGAGTAACTGGGGCCAACGTCCTGACTTTC
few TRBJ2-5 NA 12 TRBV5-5 CASMGLQETQYF TGTGCCAGCATGGGGCTCCAAGAGACCCAGTACTTC
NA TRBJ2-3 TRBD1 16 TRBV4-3 CASSQTPGQYTDTQYF TGCGCCAGCAGCCAGACACCGGGACAGTACACAGATACGCAGTATTTT
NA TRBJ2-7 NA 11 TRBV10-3 CAISAEYEQYF TGTGCCATCAGTGCTGAGTACGAGCAGTACTTC
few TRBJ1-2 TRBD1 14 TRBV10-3 CAISEDRDNYGYTF TGTGCCATCAGCGAGGACAGGGACAACTATGGCTACACCTTC
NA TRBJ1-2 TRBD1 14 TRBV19 CASRTGGANYGYTF TGTGCCAGTAGAACAGGGGGCGCGAACTATGGCTACACCTTC
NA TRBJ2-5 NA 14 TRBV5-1 CASSPSRGSETQYF TGCGCCAGCAGCCCATCTAGGGGGAGCGAGACCCAGTACTTC